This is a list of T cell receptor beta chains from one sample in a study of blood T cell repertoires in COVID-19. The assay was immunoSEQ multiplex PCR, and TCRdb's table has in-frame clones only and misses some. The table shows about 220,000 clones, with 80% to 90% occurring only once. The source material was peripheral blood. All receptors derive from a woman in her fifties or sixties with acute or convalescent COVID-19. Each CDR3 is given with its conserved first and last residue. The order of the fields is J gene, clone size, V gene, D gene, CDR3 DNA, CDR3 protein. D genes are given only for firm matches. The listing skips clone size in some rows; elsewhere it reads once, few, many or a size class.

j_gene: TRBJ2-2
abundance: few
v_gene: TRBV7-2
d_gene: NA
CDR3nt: TGTGCCAGCAGCTTAGGGAGGATAGCGAACACCGGGGAGCTGTTTTTT
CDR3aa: CASSLGRIANTGELFF

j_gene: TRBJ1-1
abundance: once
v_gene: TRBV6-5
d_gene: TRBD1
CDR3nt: TGTGCCAGCAGTTATAGAATAGGACAGGGTAACACTGAAGCTTTCTTT
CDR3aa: CASSYRIGQGNTEAFF

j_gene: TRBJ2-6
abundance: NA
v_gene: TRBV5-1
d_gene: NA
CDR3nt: TGCGCCAGCGGACTTAATAGTCTGCCCTCTGGGGCCAACGTCCTGACTTTC
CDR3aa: CASGLNSLPSGANVLTF

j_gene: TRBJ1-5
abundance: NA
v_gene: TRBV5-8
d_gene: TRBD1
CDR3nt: TGTGCCAGCAGCCCGGGCCTGACAGGGAGCAATCAGCCCCAGCATTTT
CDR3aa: CASSPGLTGSNQPQHF

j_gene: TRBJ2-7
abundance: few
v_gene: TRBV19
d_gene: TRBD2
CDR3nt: TGTGCCAGTAGTCCTCAGCGGGACTCCTACGAGCAGTACTTC
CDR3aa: CASSPQRDSYEQYF

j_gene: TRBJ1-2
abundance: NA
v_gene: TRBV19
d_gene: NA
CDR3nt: TGTGCCAGTAGTAAACAGGATAACTATGGCTACACCTTC
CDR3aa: CASSKQDNYGYTF

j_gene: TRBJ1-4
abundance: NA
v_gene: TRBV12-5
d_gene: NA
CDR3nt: TGTGCTAGTGGTTCCCCCTGGGAGGAAAAACTGTTTTTT
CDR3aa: CASGSPWEEKLFF

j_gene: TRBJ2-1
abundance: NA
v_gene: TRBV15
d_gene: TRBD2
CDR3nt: TGTGCCACCTGGGGGAGGGAAAAGAATGAGCAGTTCTTC
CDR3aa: CATWGREKNEQFF

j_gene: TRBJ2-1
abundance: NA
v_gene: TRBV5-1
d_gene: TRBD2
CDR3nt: TGCGCCTCGGGACTAGCGGGAATAAATGAGCAGTTCTTC
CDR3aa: CASGLAGINEQFF

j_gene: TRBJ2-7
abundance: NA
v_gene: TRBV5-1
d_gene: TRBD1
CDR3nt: TGCGCCAGCAGCTTGGCTCCGGGACAGGGTTCTTACGAGCAGTACTTC
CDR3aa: CASSLAPGQGSYEQYF

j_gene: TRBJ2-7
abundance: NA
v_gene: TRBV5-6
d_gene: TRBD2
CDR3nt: TGTGCCAGCAGCTTCGGACTAGCGGACTACGAGCAGTACTTC
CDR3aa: CASSFGLADYEQYF

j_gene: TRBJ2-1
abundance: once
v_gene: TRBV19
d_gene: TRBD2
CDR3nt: TGTGCCAGTAGTTTGGTGGGGCTAGCGGGAGACAATGAGCAGTTCTTC
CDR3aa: CASSLVGLAGDNEQFF

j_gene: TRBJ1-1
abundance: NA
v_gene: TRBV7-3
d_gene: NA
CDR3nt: TGTGCCAGCAGCCCCGTCCCAGAGGACACTGAAGCTTTCTTT
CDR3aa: CASSPVPEDTEAFF

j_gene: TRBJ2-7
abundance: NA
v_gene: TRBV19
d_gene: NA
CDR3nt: TGTGCCAGTAGCCATCCCGGCGGGACCTCCTACGAGCAGTACTTC
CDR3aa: CASSHPGGTSYEQYF

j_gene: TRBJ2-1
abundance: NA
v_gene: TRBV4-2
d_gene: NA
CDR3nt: TGTGCCAGCAGCCAAGCCCCTCGGGAGCGTGAGCAGTTCTTC
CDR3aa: CASSQAPREREQFF

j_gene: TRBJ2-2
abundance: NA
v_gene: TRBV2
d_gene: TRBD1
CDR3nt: TGTGCCAGCAGATCCGGGACAGTCAACACCGGGGAGCTGTTTTTT
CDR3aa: CASRSGTVNTGELFF

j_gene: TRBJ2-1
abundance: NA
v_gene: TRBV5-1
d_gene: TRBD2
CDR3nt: TGCGCCAGCAGCTTGGCGGATGGACTAGCGGGGACCCGTGAGCAGTTCTTC
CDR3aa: CASSLADGLAGTREQFF

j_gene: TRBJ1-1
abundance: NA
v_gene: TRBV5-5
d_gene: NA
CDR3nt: TGTGCCAGCAGCTTGGGCCCACAGATCCTGAACACTGAAGCTTTCTTT
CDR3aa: CASSLGPQILNTEAFF

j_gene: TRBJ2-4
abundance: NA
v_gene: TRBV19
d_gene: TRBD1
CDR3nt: TGTGCCAGTACTGATACAGGGGGCGCCAAAAACATTCAGTACTTC
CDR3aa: CASTDTGGAKNIQYF

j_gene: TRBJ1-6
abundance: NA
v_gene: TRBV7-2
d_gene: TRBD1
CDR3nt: TGTGCCAGCAGCTCGACGGGACAGGGTTTCCCCCTCCACTTT
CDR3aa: CASSSTGQGFPLHF

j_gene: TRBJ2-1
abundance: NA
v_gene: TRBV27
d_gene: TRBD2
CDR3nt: TGTGCCAGCAGTTTCCAGCGGGAGAGACCCAATGAGCAGTTCTTC
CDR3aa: CASSFQRERPNEQFF

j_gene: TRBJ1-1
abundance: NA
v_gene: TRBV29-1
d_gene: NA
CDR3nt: TGCAGCGTTGAGCCCTTGGAGGTCAACACTGAAGCTTTCTTT
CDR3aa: CSVEPLEVNTEAFF

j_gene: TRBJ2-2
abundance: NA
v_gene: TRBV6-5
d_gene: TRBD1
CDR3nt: TGTGCCAGCAGTTACCGTCCCGGGACAGGGACCGGGGAGCTGTTTTTT
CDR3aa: CASSYRPGTGTGELFF

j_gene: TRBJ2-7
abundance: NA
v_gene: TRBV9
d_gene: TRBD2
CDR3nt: TGTGCCAGCAGCGTAGCGGTAGCGGGAGAGGTGTACGAGCAGTACTTC
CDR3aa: CASSVAVAGEVYEQYF

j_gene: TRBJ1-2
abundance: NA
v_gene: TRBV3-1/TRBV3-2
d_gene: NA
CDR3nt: TGTGCCAGCAGCCAAGATTCAGGGGTAAGAGGCTACACCTTC
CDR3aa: CASSQDSGVRGYTF

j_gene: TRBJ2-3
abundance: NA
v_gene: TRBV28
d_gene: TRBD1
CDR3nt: TGTGCCAGCAGTCAGGGGGTTCCAGATACGCAGTATTTT
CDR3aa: CASSQGVPDTQYF

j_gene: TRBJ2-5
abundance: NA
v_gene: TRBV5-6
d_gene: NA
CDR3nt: TGTGCCAGCAGCCCCTCTTATCCCGAGACCCAGTACTTC
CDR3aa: CASSPSYPETQYF

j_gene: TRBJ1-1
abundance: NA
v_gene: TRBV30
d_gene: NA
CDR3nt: TGTGCCTGGAGTGCCAAACAGGGAGGGACTGAAGCTTTCTTT
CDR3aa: CAWSAKQGGTEAFF

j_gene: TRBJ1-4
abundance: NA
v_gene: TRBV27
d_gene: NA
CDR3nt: TGTGCCAGCAGCAGGACATCAGGTTCTAATGAAAAACTGTTTTTT
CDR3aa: CASSRTSGSNEKLFF

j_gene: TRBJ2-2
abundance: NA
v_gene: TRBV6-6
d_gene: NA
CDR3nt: TGTGCCAGCGCCAGGGGAGGGACGAACACCGGGGAGCTGTTTTTT
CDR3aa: CASARGGTNTGELFF

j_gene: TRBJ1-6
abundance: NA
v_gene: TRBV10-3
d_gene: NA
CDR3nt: TGTGCCATCAGTGCATCCAGGGATAATTCACCCCTCCACTTT
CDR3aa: CAISASRDNSPLHF

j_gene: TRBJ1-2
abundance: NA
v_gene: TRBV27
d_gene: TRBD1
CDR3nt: TGTGCCAGCAGTTTATTCGGGCAGGGGGATGGCTACACCTTC
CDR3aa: CASSLFGQGDGYTF

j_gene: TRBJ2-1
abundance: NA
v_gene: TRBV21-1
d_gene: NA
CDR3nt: TGTGCCAGCAGCAAGGAGACACAACTAGCGGGAGGGCCGGGGTACAATGAGCAGTTCTTC
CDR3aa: CASSKETQLAGGPGYNEQFF

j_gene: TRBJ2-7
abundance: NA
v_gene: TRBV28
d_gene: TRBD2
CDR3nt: TGTGCCAGCAGTCTGGGGACTAGCGGGTCGAACTTC
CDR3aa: CASSLGTSGSNF

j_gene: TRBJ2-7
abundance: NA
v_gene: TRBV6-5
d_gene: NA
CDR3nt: TGTGCCAGCAGTTACCGGCGGTCCACCTACGAGCAGTACTTC
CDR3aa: CASSYRRSTYEQYF

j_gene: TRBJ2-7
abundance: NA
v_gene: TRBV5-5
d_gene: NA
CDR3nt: TGTGCCAGCAGCTTCGGAGGGGGGGCCAACTACGAGCAGTACTTC
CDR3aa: CASSFGGGANYEQYF

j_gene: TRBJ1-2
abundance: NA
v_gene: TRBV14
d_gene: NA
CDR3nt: TGTGCCAGCAGCCAAGATACCGGGAGCTATGGCTACACCTTC
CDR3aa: CASSQDTGSYGYTF

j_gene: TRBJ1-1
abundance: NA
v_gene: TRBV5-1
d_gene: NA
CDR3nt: TGCGCCAGCAGCTCAACAGGTTCCCAGGGGACTGAAGCTTTCTTT
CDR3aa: CASSSTGSQGTEAFF

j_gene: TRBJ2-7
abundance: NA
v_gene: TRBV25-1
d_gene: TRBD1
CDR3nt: TGTGCCAGCCGAGGGGGCTACAGCTCCTACGAGCAGTACTTC
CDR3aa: CASRGGYSSYEQYF

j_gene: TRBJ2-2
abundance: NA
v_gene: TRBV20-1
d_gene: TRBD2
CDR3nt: TGCAGTGCTAGTCCTAGCGGGAGTTCCACCGGGGAGCTGTTTTTT
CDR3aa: CSASPSGSSTGELFF

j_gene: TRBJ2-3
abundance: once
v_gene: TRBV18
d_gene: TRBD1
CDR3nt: TGTGCCAGCTCGCCGAACAGGGGTGGCACAGATACGCAGTATTTT
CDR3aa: CASSPNRGGTDTQYF

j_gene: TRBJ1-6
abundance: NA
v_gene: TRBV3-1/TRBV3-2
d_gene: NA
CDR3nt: TGTGCCAGCAGCCCCAAGCTCGGGGATAATTCACCCCTCCACTTT
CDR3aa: CASSPKLGDNSPLHF

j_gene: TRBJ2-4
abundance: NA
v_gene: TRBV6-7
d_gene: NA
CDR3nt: TGTGCCAGCAGTTACTCGAGGGCAGGCCTATCTGTAGGCAAAAACATTCAGTACTTC
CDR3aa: CASSYSRAGLSVGKNIQYF

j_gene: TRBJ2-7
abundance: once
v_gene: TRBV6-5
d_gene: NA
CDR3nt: TGTGCCAGCAGTTACTCGAGGACTAACTACGAGCAGTACTTC
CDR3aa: CASSYSRTNYEQYF

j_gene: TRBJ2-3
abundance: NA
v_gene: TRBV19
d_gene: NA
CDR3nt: TGTGCCAGTAGTATCATGCAGGGATGGGGCACAGATACGCAGTATTTT
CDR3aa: CASSIMQGWGTDTQYF

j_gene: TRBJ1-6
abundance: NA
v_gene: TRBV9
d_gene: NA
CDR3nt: TGTGCCAGCAGCGTAGAAGCCGCGGCCTATAATTCACCCCTCCACTTT
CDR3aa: CASSVEAAAYNSPLHF

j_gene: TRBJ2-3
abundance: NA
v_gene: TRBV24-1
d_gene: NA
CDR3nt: TGTGCCACCAGTGATTCCTACAGGGATACGCAGTATTTT
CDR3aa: CATSDSYRDTQYF

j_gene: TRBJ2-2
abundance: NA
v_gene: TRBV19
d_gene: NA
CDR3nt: TGTGCCAGTAGCCATGGCGAGGCCCAGGGGGAGCTGTTTTTT
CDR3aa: CASSHGEAQGELFF

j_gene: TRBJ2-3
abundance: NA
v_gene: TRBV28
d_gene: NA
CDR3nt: TGTGCCAGCAGTTTCGTAGGGGCCACAGATACGCAGTATTTT
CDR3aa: CASSFVGATDTQYF

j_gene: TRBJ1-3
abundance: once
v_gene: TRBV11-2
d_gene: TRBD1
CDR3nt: TGTGCCAGCACCCCGGGCGGGACAGGGGGAAACACCATATATTTT
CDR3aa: CASTPGGTGGNTIYF

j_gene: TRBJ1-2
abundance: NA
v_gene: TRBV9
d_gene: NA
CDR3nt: TGTGCCAGCAGCGCACAGGTATATGGCTACACCTTC
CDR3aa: CASSAQVYGYTF

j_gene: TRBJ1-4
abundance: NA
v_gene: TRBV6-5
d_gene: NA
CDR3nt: TGTGCCAGCAGTTACCGGGAAGATGGGGAAAAACTGTTTTTT
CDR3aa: CASSYREDGEKLFF

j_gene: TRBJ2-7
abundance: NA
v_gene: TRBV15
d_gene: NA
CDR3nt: TGTGCCACCAGCAGAGTGAGCGCCGCCTACGAGCAGTACTTC
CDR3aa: CATSRVSAAYEQYF

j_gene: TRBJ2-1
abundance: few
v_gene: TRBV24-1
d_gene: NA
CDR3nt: TGTGCCACCAGTGACCCACTAGCACGGGATCCTAGGTTTGGCAATGAGCAGTTCTTC
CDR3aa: CATSDPLARDPRFGNEQFF

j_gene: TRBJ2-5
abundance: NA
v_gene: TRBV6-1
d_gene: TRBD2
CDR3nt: TGTGCCAGCAGCGAAGGGGTACTAGCGGGAGATGGAGAGACCCAGTACTTC
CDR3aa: CASSEGVLAGDGETQYF

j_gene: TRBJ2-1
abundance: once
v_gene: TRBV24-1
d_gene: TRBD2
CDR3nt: TGTGCCACCAGTGATCTAGCGGGAGGAGGAGGGGAGTTCTTC
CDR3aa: CATSDLAGGGGEFF

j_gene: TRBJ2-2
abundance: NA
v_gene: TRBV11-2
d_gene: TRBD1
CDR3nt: TGTGCCAGCAGCACCCTCGGGACAGGGGCCGGCTACACCGGGGAGCTGTTTTTT
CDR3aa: CASSTLGTGAGYTGELFF

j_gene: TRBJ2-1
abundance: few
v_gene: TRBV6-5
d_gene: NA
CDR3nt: TGTGCCAGCAGTAGCCCTTATAGAGCCGGGGAGCAGTTCTTC
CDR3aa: CASSSPYRAGEQFF

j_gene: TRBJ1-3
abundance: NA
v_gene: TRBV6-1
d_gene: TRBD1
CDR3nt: TGTGCCAGCAGTGCGGGACAGGGATTCGAAGCTGGAAACACCATATATTTT
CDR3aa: CASSAGQGFEAGNTIYF